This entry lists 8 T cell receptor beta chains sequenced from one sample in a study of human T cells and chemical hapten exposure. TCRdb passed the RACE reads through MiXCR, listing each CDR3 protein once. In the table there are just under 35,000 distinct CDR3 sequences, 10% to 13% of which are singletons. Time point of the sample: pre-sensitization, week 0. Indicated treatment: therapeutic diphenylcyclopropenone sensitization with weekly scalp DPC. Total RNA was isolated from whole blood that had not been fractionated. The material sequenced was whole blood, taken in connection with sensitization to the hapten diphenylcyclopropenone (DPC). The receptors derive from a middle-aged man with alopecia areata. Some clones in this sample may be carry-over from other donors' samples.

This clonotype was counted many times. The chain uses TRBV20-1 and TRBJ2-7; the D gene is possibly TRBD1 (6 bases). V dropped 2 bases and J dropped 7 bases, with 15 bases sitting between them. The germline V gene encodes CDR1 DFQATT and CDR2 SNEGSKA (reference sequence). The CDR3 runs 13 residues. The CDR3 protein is CSARPTDRGEQYF. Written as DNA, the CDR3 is TGCAGTGCTAGACCCACGGACAGAGGGGAGCAGTACTTC.

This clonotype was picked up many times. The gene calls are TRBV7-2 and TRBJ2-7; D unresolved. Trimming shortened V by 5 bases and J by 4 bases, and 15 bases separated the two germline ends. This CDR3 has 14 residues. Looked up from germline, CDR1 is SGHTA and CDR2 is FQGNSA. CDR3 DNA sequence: TGTGCCAGCAGCCCCGCGGCAGGTGGGTACGAGCAGTACTTC. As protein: CASSPAAGGYEQYF.

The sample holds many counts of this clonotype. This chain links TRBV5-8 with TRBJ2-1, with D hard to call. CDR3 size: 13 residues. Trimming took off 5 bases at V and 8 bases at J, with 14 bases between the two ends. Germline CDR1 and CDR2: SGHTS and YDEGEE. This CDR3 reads CASSQLALDEQFF. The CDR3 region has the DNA TGTGCCAGCAGTCAGCTCGCCCTCGATGAGCAGTTCTTC.

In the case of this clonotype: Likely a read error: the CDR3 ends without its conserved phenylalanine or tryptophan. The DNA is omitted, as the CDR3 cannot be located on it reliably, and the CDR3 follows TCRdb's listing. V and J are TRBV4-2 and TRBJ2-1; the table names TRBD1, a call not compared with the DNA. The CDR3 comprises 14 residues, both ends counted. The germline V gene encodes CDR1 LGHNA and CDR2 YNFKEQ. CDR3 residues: CASSQETGGYNEQI.

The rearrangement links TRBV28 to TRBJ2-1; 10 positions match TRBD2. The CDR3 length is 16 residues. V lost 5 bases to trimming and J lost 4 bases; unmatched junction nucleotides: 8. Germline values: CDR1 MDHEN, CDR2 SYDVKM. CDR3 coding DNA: TGTGCCAGCAGTGCCACGCCTAGCGGGGGTTACAATGAGCAGTTCTTC. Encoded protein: CASSATPSGGYNEQFF.

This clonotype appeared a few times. This CDR3 reads CSVGAEHQPQHF. In DNA, the CDR3 is TGCAGCGTTGGGGCAGAGCATCAGCCCCAGCATTTT. The V and J genes are TRBV29-1 and TRBJ1-5; D uncertain. The V and J ends lost 4 bases and 5 bases respectively, with 9 bases between them. This CDR3 comprises 12 residues. Germline V lookup: CDR1 SQVTM, CDR2 ANQGSEA.

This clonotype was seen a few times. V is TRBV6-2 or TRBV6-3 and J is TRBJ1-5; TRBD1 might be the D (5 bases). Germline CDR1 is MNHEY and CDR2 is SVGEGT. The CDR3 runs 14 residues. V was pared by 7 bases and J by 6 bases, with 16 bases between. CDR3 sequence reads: CASTFGGLGQPQHF. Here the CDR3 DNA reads TGTGCCAGCACCTTCGGGGGACTGGGTCAGCCCCAGCATTTT.

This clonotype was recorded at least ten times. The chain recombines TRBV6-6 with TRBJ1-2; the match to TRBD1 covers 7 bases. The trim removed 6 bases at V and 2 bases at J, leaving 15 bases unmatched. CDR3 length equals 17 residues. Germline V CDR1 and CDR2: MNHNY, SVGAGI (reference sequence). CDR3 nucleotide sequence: TGTGCCAGCAGACCAGACAGGGACGATGTAGGCAACTATGGCTACACCTTC. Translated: CASRPDRDDVGNYGYTF.